The sequence of this TCR beta chain was determined in a study of human T cells and chemical hapten exposure. The overall study: Slight differences in pooled library volume were the main source of varying TCR yields across samples.

The time point: pre-sensitization, week 0. The treatment is: therapeutic diphenylcyclopropenone sensitization with weekly scalp DPC. The authors extracted total RNA from unfractionated whole blood. In germline, CDR1 is SEHNR, CDR2 FQNEAQ (reference sequence). V lost 2 bases and J lost 8; bases outside the gene matches: 4. CDR3 length: 14 amino acids. TCRdb reprocessed the RACE reads with MiXCR, giving one entry per CDR3 protein. The data hold roughly 40,000 distinct CDR3 sequences, with around 12% observed a single time. This clonotype was seen at least ten times. Its antigen is unidentified. Points from the study as a whole: Against controls, expanded TCRs gave rise to significantly more large CDR3 similarity clusters. Since the donors had alopecia, their immune response may not be the same as that of healthy people.

The receptor comes from a woman in her twenties or thirties with alopecia areata. Some clones in this sample may be carry-over from other donors' samples. V gene TRBV7-9 combines with J gene TRBJ2-1; 9 bases line up with TRBD1. Sequenced here: whole blood, sampled in connection with sensitization to the hapten diphenylcyclopropenone (DPC). The CDR3 loop is CASSLTGGLDEQFF. For the CDR3, the DNA is TGTGCCAGCAGCTTAACAGGGGGCTTGGATGAGCAGTTCTTC. Variable domain in full (rest from reference TRBV7-9 and TRBJ2-1): DTGVSQNPRHKITKRGQNVTFRCDPISEHNRLYWYRQTLGQGPEFLTYFQNEAQLEKSRLLSDRFSAERPKGSFSTLEIQRTEQGDSAMYLCASSLTGGLDEQFFGPGTRLTVL.